What follows describes a single T cell receptor (beta chain). This CDR3 has 15 residues. CDR1 and CDR2 from the germline V gene are MNHEY and SVGEGT. V was trimmed by 6 bases and J by 4 bases, leaving 18 bases between them. A second roughly 6 to 12 cycle PCR used barcoded and J-beta primers. TCRdb re-analysed the 5' RACE reads in MiXCR, keeping a single row per CDR3 protein. The sample lists hundreds of thousands of distinct CDR3 sequences, roughly a quarter occurring once. This specimen belongs to a study of blood T cells in healthy people across ages. These sequences were also reported in another study, on T cells of mothers and their children.

This clonotype was sampled from a boy aged 2-9 years in good health. Material for sequencing was blood. This chain connects TRBV6-2 or TRBV6-3 to TRBJ1-2, with a weak D call TRBD1 (5 bases). Here the CDR3 DNA reads TGTGCCAGCAGCCTCCCCGGTAGCCAGGGCTATGGCTACACCTTC. It specifies CASSLPGSQGYGYTF.